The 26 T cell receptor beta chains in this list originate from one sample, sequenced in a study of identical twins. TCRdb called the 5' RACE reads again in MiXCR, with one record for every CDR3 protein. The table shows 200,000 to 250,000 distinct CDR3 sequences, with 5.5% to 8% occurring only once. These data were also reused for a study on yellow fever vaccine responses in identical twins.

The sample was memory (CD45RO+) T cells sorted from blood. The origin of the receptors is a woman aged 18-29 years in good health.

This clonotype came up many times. CDR3 region: CSARAPGRTGELFF. The CDR3 DNA is TGCAGTGCTAGAGCTCCAGGGCGCACCGGGGAGCTGTTTTTT. The chain carries TRBV20-1 and TRBJ2-2, with D perhaps matching TRBD1 (5 bases). The CDR3 loop spans 14 amino acids. Germline V gene lookup returns CDR1 DFQATT and CDR2 SNEGSKA (reference sequence). Trimming pared 1 base from V and 4 bases from J, leaving 10 bases between.

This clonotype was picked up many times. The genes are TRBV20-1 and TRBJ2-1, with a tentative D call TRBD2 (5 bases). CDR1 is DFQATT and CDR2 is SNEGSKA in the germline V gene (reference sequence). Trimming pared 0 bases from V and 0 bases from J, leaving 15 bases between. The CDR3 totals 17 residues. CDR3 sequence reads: CSAREAKTKSSYNEQFF. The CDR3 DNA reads TGCAGTGCTAGAGAGGCTAAGACTAAAAGCTCCTACAATGAGCAGTTCTTC.

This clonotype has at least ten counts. This chain's CDR3 is CASSLRQAYYGYTF. CDR3 sequence (DNA): TGTGCCAGCAGTCTCCGACAGGCCTACTATGGCTACACCTTC. The chain uses TRBV12-3 or TRBV12-4 and TRBJ1-2; D possibly corresponds to TRBD1 (6 bases). V dropped 5 bases and J dropped 3 bases, with 13 bases sitting between them. The CDR3 extends over 14 amino acids.

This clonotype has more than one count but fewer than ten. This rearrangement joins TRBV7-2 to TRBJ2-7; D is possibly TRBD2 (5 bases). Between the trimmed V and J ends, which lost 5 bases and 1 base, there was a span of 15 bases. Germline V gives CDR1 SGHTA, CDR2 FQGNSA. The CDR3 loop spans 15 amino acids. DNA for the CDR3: TGTGCCAGCAGCCGATTGTTCGGCGGGTCCTACGAGCAGTACTTC. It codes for CASSRLFGGSYEQYF.

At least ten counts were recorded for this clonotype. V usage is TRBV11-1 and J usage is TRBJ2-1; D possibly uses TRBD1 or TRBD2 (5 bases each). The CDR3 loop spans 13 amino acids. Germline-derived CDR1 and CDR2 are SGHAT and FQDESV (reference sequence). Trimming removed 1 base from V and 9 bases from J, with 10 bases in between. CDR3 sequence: CASSLVKGSEQFF. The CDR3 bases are TGTGCCAGCAGCTTAGTCAAGGGGAGTGAGCAGTTCTTC.

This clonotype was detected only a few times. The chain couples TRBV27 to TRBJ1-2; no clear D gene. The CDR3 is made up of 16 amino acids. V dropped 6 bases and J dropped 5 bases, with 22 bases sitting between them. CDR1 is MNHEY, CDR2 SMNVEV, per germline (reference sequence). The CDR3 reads CASSPQASIFSYGYTF. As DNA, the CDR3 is TGTGCCAGCAGCCCCCAGGCCTCTATTTTTTCTTATGGCTACACCTTC.

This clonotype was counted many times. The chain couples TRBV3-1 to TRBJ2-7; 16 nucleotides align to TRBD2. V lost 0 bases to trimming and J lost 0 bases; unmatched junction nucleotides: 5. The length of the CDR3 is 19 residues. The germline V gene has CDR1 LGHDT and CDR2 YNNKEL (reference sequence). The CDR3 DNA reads TGTGCCAGCAGCCAAGATTGGGGACTAGCGGGAGGGAACTCCTACGAGCAGTACTTC. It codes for CASSQDWGLAGGNSYEQYF.

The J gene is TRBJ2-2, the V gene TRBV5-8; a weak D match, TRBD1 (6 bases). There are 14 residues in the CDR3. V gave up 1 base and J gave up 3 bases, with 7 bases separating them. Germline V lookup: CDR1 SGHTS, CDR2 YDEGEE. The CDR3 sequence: CASSLTGYTGELFF. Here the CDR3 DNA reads TGTGCCAGCAGCTTGACAGGGTACACCGGGGAGCTGTTTTTT.

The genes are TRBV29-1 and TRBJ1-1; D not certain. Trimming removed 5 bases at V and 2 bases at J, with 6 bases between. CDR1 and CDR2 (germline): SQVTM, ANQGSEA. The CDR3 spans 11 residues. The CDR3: CSVRYNTEAFF. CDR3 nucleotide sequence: TGCAGCGTTCGGTATAACACTGAAGCTTTCTTT.

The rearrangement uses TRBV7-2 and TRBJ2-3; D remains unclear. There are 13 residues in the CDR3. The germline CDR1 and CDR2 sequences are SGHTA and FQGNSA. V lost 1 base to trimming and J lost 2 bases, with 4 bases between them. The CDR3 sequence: CASSLDFTDTQYF. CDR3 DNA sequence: TGTGCCAGCAGCTTAGATTTCACAGATACGCAGTATTTT.

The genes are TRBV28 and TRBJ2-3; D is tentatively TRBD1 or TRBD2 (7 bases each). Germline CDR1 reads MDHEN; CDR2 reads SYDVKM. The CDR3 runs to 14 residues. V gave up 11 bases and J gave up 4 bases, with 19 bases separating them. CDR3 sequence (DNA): TGTGCCTGGGCAGGGGGGGCCTTACCAGATACGCAGTATTTT. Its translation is CAWAGGALPDTQYF. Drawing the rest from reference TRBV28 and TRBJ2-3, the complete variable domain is DVKVTQSSRYLVKRTGEKVFLECVQDMDHENMFWYRQDPGLGLRLIYFSYDVKMKEKGDIPEGYSVSREKKERFSLILESASTNQTSMYLCAWAGGALPDTQYFGPGTRLTVL.

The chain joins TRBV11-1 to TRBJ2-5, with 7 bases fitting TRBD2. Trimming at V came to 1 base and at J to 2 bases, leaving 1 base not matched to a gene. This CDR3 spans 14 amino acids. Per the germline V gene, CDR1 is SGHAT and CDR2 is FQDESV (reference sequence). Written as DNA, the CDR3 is TGTGCCAGCAGCTTAGGTAGCGGGCAAGAGACCCAGTACTTC. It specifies CASSLGSGQETQYF.

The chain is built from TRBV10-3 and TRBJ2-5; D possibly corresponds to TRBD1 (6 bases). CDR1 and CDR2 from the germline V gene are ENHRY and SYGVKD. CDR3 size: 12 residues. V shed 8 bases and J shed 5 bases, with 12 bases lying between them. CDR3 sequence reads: CAIQGISETQYF. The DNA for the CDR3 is TGTGCCATCCAGGGGATCTCCGAGACCCAGTACTTC.

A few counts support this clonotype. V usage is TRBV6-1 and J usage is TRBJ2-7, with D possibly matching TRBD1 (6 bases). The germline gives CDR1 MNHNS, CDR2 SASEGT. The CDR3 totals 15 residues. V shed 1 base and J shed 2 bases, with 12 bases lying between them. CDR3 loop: CASSEGGTTPYEQYV. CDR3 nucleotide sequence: TGTGCCAGCAGTGAAGGGGGGACAACCCCCTACGAGCAGTACGTC.

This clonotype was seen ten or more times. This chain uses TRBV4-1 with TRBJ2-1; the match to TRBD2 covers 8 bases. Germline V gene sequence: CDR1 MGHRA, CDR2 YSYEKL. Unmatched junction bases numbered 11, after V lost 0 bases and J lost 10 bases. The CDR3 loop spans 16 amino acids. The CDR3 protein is CASSQDWTGGPREQFF. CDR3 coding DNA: TGCGCCAGCAGCCAAGATTGGACGGGGGGGCCAAGAGAGCAGTTCTTC.

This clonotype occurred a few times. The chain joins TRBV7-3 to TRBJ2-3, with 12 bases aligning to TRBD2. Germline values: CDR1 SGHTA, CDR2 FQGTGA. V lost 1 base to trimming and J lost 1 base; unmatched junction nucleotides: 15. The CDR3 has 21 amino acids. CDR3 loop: CASSLIVDRLAGDRGTDTQYF. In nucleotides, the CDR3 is TGTGCCAGCAGCTTAATCGTCGACCGACTAGCGGGGGATCGCGGCACAGATACGCAGTATTTT.

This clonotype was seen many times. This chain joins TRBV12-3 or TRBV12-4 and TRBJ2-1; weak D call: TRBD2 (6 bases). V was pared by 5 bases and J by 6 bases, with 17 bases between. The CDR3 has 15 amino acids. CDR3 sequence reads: CASSPFSGVVNEQFF. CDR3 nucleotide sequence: TGTGCCAGCAGTCCCTTCTCGGGAGTGGTCAATGAGCAGTTCTTC.

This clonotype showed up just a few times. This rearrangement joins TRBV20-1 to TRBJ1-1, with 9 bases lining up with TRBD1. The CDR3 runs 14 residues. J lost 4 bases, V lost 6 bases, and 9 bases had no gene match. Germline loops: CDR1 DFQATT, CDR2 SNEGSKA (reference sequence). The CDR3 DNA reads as TGCAGTGCCACAACAGGGGGCGGCCCCACTGAAGCTTTCTTT. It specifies CSATTGGGPTEAFF.

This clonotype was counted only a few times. The CDR3 DNA follows: TGTGCCAGCAGTGCCCCGGGGGGCGGGGAGACCCAGTACTTC. Translated, it gives CASSAPGGGETQYF. This sequence joins TRBV2 and TRBJ2-5; tentatively, D is TRBD2 (7 bases). The CDR3 covers 14 residues. Germline values: CDR1 SNHLY, CDR2 FYNNEI. Trimming shortened V by 4 bases and J by 5 bases, and 14 bases separated the two germline ends. Together with reference TRBV2 and TRBJ2-5, the CDR3 gives the full variable domain: EPEVTQTPSHQVTQMGQEVILRCVPISNHLYFYWYRQILGQKVEFLVSFYNNEISEKSEIFDDQFSVERPDGSNFTLKIRSTKLEDSAMYFCASSAPGGGETQYFGPGTRLLVL.

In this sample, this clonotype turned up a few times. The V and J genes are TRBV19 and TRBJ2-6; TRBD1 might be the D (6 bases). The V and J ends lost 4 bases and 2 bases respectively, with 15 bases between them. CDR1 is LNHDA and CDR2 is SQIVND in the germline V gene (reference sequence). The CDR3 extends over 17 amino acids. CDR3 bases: TGTGCCAGTAGTACCCAGCTCGACAGGACTGGGGCCAACGTCCTGACTTTC. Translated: CASSTQLDRTGANVLTF.

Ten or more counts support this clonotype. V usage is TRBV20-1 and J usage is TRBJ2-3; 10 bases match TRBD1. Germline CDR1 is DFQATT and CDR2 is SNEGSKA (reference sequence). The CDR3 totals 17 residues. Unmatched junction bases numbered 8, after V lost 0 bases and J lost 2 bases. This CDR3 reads CSARDGRTGGITDTQYF. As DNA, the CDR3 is TGCAGTGCTAGAGATGGGAGGACAGGGGGTATCACAGATACGCAGTATTTT.

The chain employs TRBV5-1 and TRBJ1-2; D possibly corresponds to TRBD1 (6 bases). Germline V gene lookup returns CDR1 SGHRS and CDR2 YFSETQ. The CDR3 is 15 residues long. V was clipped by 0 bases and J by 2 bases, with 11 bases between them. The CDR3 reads CASSLADTGNYGYTF. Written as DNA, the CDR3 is TGCGCCAGCAGCTTGGCCGATACAGGGAACTATGGCTACACCTTC.

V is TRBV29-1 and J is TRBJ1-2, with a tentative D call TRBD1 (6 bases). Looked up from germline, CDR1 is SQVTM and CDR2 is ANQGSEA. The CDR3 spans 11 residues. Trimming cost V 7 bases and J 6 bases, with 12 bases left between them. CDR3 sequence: CSGLQGDGYTF. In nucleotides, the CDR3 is TGCAGCGGACTACAGGGAGATGGCTACACCTTC. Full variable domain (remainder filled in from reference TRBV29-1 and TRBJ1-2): SAVISQKPSRDICQRGTSLTIQCQVDSQVTMMFWYRQQPGQSLTLIATANQGSEATYESGFVIDKFPISRPNLTFSTLTVSNMSPEDSSIYLCSGLQGDGYTFGSGTRLTVV.

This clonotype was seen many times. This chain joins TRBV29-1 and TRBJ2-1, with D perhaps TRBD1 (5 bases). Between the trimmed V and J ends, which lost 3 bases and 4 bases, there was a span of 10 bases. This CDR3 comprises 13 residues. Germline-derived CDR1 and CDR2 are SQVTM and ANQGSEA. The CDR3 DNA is TGCAGCGTTGAGCGACAGCTGTACAATGAGCAGTTCTTC. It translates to CSVERQLYNEQFF.

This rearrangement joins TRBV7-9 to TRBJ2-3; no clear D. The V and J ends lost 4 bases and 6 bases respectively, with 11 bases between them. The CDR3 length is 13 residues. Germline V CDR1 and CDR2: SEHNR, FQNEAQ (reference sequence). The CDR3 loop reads CASSYNRGDTQYF. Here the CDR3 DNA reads TGTGCCAGCAGCTACAATAGAGGCGATACGCAGTATTTT.

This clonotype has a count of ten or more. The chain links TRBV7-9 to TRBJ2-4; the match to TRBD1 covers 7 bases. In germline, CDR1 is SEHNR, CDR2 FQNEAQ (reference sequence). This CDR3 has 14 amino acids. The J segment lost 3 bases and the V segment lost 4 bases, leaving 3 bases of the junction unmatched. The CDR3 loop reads CASSSTGDKNIQYF. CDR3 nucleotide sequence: TGTGCCAGCAGCTCTACAGGGGACAAAAACATTCAGTACTTC.